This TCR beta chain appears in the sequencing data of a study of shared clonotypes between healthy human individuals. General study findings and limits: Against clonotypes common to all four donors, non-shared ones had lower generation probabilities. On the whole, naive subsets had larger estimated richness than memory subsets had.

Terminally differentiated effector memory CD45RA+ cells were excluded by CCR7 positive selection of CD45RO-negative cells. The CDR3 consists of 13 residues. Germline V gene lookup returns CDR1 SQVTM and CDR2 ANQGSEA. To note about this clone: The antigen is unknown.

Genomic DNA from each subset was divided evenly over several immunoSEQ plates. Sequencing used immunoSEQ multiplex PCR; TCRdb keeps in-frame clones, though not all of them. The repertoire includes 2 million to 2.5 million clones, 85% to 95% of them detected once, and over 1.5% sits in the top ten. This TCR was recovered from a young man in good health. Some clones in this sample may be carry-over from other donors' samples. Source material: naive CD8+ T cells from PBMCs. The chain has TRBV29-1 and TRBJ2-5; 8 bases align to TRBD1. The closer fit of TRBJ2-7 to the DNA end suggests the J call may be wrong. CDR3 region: CSTPGQGEHEQYF. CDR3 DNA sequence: TGCAGCACCCCCGGACAGGGTGAACACGAGCAGTACTTC.